Shown below are 21 T cell receptor beta chains from a single sample sequenced in a study of tumor-infiltrating lymphocytes in localized non-small cell lung cancer (dated by TCRdb to about 2021). The library came from the immunoSEQ multiplex PCR assay. In its TCRdb copy, this immuneACCESS table keeps in-frame sequences only and misses some clones. Where compared with another copy, unresolved V genes explain less than half of these, and the others have no known cause. This sample is represented by over 10,000 clones; 70% to 85% of them were singletons. About 12% of the sample belongs to the ten largest clones. The specimen sequenced was uninvolved lung tissue not adjacent to the tumor. The receptors were sampled from a human donor with non-small cell lung cancer.

This chain links TRBV5-4 with TRBJ2-7, with 7 bases lining up with TRBD1. J lost 2 bases, V lost 5 bases, and 7 bases had no gene match. Germline CDR1 and CDR2: SGHNT and YYREEE (reference sequence). The CDR3 spans 14 residues. CDR3 coding DNA: TGTGCCAGCAGACGGGACAGATCTACCTACGAGCAGTACTTC. It encodes CASRRDRSTYEQYF.

The rearrangement joins TRBV7-2 to TRBJ1-4; TRBD1 matches at 7 bases. With V trimmed by 5 bases and J by 5 bases, 8 bases remained unmatched. The germline V gene has CDR1 SGHTA and CDR2 FQGNSA. This CDR3 is built from 15 residues. CDR3 sequence reads: CASSLATGRNEKLFF. In DNA form, the CDR3 reads TGTGCCAGCAGCCTCGCGACAGGGCGGAATGAAAAACTGTTTTTT.

The table lists this clone with a few counts. This chain uses TRBV7-2 with TRBJ2-2, with D possibly being TRBD2 (6 bases). Trimming pared 2 bases from V and 3 bases from J, leaving 19 bases between. Looked up from germline, CDR1 is SGHTA and CDR2 is FQGNSA. CDR3 size: 18 residues. This CDR3 reads CASSLSNFRGYDTGELFF. CDR3 nucleotide sequence: TGTGCCAGCAGCTTAAGTAATTTCCGGGGGTACGACACCGGGGAGCTGTTTTTT.

V usage is TRBV7-9 and J usage is TRBJ2-1, with 13 bases aligning to TRBD2. The junction had 6 bases not matched to a gene; V was cut back by 6 bases and J by 7 bases. CDR1 SEHNR and CDR2 FQNEAQ come from the germline V gene (reference sequence). The CDR3 consists of 15 residues. The CDR3 here is CASSTTSGGLNEQFF. CDR3 in DNA: TGTGCCAGCAGTACGACTAGCGGGGGGTTGAATGAGCAGTTCTTC.

The V gene is TRBV4-1, the J gene TRBJ1-3, with 7 bases lining up with TRBD1. J gave up 1 base and V 3 bases, and 9 bases lay outside the gene matches. The CDR3 totals 17 residues. Germline V gives CDR1 MGHRA, CDR2 YSYEKL. The CDR3: CASSQTRDRASGNTIYF. In DNA form, the CDR3 reads TGCGCCAGCAGCCAGACGAGAGACAGGGCTTCTGGAAACACCATATATTTT.

This sequence joins TRBV7-2 and TRBJ1-1, with TRBD1 as a possible D gene (5 bases). Germline lookup yields CDR1 SGHTA and CDR2 FQGNSA. CDR3 size: 14 residues. Trimming shortened V by 0 bases and J by 4 bases, and 9 bases separated the two germline ends. The DNA for the CDR3 is TGTGCCAGCAGCTTAGCGCAGGGTGGCACTGAAGCTTTCTTT. This encodes CASSLAQGGTEAFF.

There are a few counts of this clone. This chain uses TRBV5-5 with TRBJ2-7; D possibly uses TRBD1 or TRBD2 (6 bases each). The germline V and J ends were trimmed by 4 bases and 3 bases, with 17 bases remaining between them. The germline CDR1 and CDR2 sequences are SGHKS and YYEKEE (reference sequence). This CDR3 spans 15 amino acids. The CDR3 spells CASSPSGGRFYEQYF. CDR3 coding DNA: TGTGCCAGCAGCCCCAGTGGGGGGCGCTTCTACGAGCAGTACTTC.

The chain couples TRBV10-3 to TRBJ1-5; a possible D gene is TRBD1 (6 bases). CDR3 length equals 14 residues. Germline values: CDR1 ENHRY, CDR2 SYGVKD. V lost 3 bases and J 7 bases, leaving 13 bases between the germline ends. CDR3 region: CAISDNREGQPQHF. The DNA for the CDR3 is TGTGCCATCAGTGATAACAGGGAAGGGCAGCCCCAGCATTTT.

The J gene is TRBJ2-5, the V gene TRBV11-2; 9 bases are a match to TRBD1. Trimming at V came to 1 base and at J to 4 bases, leaving 4 bases not matched to a gene. CDR1 is SGHAT and CDR2 is FQNNGV in the germline V gene. The CDR3 length is 15 residues. Here the CDR3 DNA reads TGTGCCAGCAGCTTAGGGACAGGGGTGGGAGAGACCCAGTACTTC. Its translation is CASSLGTGVGETQYF.

The chain uses TRBV14 and TRBJ2-3, with 9 bases matching TRBD2. The CDR3 totals 12 residues. V lost 2 bases, J lost 11 bases, and 2 bases stayed unmatched. The germline V gene has CDR1 SGHDN and CDR2 FVKESK. CDR3 region: CASSQSSGVQYF. The CDR3 region has the DNA TGTGCCAGCAGCCAATCTAGCGGGGTGCAGTATTTT. Based on the CDR3 plus reference TRBV14 and TRBJ2-3, the full variable domain is EAGVTQFPSHSVIEKGQTVTLRCDPISGHDNLYWYRRVMGKEIKFLLHFVKESKQDESGMPNNRFLAERTGGTYSTLKVQPAELEDSGVYFCASSQSSGVQYFGPGTRLTVL.

The rearrangement uses TRBV19 and TRBJ1-2; 10 bases are shared with TRBD1. V trimming: 4 bases; J trimming: 4 bases; junction bases outside the gene matches: 3. Germline CDR1 and CDR2: LNHDA and SQIVND (reference sequence). The CDR3 runs 14 residues. This CDR3 is CASSRWDRGYGYTF. Here the CDR3 DNA reads TGTGCCAGTAGTAGGTGGGACAGGGGCTATGGCTACACCTTC.

The chain has TRBV7-2 and TRBJ2-3; TRBD2 aligns across 11 bases. The CDR3 spans 14 residues. Germline CDR1 is SGHTA and CDR2 is FQGNSA. With V trimmed by 3 bases and J by 4 bases, 0 bases remained unmatched. Written as DNA, the CDR3 is TGTGCCAGCAGCTTTAGCGGGGGGGCAGATACGCAGTATTTT. This encodes CASSFSGGADTQYF. The variable domain in full, completed from reference TRBV7-2 and TRBJ2-3, reads GAGVSQSPSNKVTEKGKDVELRCDPISGHTALYWYRQSLGQGLEFLIYFQGNSAPDKSGLPSDRFSAERTGGSVSTLTIQRTQQEDSAVYLCASSFSGGADTQYFGPGTRLTVL.

This chain joins TRBV7-6 and TRBJ2-5; D gene uncertain. Between the trimmed V and J ends, which lost 5 bases and 0 bases, there was a span of 4 bases. Germline V lookup: CDR1 SGHVS, CDR2 FNYEAQ. The CDR3 sequence is 12 residues long. The CDR3 sequence is CASSPHQETQYF. The CDR3 coding sequence is TGTGCCAGCAGCCCGCACCAAGAGACCCAGTACTTC.

The chain employs TRBV4-2 and TRBJ1-1, with D unclear. The CDR3 extends over 14 amino acids. Germline CDR1 reads LGHNA; CDR2 reads YNFKEQ. V lost 0 bases to trimming and J lost 1 base, with 6 bases between them. CDR3 DNA: TGTGCCAGCAGCCAAGAAGGAGGGAACACTGAAGCTTTCTTT. This codes for CASSQEGGNTEAFF.

The chain employs TRBV11-3 and TRBJ1-1, with 7 bases aligning to TRBD1. V was clipped by 5 bases and J by 6 bases; unmatched bases: 6. Germline V lookup: CDR1 SGHNT, CDR2 YENEEA. This CDR3 spans 13 amino acids. The CDR3 nucleotides read TGTGCCAGCAGCCTAGGGACAGTCTCTGAAGCTTTCTTT. Protein: CASSLGTVSEAFF.

The J gene is TRBJ1-2, the V gene TRBV28; D is ambiguous. The length of the CDR3 is 12 residues. The V end lost 8 bases, the J end lost 7 bases, and 14 bases lay between the germline ends. Germline V gene data show CDR1 as MDHEN and CDR2 as SYDVKM. The CDR3 DNA reads TGTGCCAGCGAGTCGGGGTCGAGTGGCTACACCTTC. Protein: CASESGSSGYTF.

In its sample, this clone is medium-sized (0.01 to 0.1%). This chain joins TRBV7-2 and TRBJ1-2, with a weak D call TRBD1 (6 bases). The CDR3 has 17 residues. Per germline, CDR1 SGHTA and CDR2 FQGNSA. V gave up 7 bases and J gave up 0 bases, with 21 bases separating them. The CDR3 nucleotides read TGTGCCAGCACCCCGGGGGGTGGGGGGCTAGCTAACTATGGCTACACCTTC. Amino acid sequence: CASTPGGGGLANYGYTF.

The chain carries TRBV7-9 and TRBJ2-3; 7 bases map to TRBD2. J lost 0 bases, V lost 4 bases, and 16 bases had no gene match. This CDR3 spans 19 amino acids. Per germline, CDR1 SEHNR and CDR2 FQNEAQ (reference sequence). In DNA, the CDR3 is TGTGCCAGCAGCTCCTTGATGGGGAGACGGCGGGGGAGCACAGATACGCAGTATTTT. This gives the protein CASSSLMGRRRGSTDTQYF.

J is TRBJ1-6 and V is TRBV11-2; tentatively, D is TRBD1 (5 bases). The germline V gene has CDR1 SGHAT and CDR2 FQNNGV. The CDR3 consists of 15 residues. The germline V and J ends were trimmed by 0 bases and 8 bases, with 11 bases remaining between them. This CDR3 reads CASSLERGGHSPLHF. Here the CDR3 DNA reads TGTGCCAGCAGCTTAGAGAGGGGAGGCCATTCACCCCTCCACTTT.

This clone has only a few counts. The gene calls are TRBV4-3 and TRBJ1-5, with D uncertain. In germline, CDR1 is LGHNA, CDR2 YSLEER. The CDR3 runs to 13 residues. Deletions cut 5 bases from V and 3 bases from J, with 8 bases between. In DNA, the CDR3 is TGCGCCAGCAGCTCTCAACTCAATCAGCCCCAGCATTTT. It translates to CASSSQLNQPQHF.

The chain is built from TRBV13 and TRBJ1-1, with 8 bases lining up with TRBD1. The CDR3 has 14 amino acids. Trimming took 3 bases from V and 0 from J; bases not matched to a gene: 0. The germline gives CDR1 PRHDT, CDR2 FYEKMQ (reference sequence). This CDR3 reads CASSLDRVNTEAFF. In DNA, the CDR3 is TGTGCCAGCAGCTTGGACAGGGTGAACACTGAAGCTTTCTTT.